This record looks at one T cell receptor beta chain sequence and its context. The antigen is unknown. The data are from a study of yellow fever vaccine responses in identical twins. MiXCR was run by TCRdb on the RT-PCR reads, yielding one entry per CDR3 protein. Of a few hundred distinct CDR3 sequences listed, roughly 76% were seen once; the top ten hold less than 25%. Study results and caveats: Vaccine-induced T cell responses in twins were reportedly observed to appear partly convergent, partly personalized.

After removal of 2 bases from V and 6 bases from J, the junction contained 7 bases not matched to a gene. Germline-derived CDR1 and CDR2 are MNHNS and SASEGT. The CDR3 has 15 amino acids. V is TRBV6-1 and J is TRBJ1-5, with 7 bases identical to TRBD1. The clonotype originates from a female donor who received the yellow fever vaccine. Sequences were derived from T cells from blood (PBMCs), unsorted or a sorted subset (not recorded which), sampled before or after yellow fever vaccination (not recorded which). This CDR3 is CASSEMTGSAQPQHF. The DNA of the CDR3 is TGTGCCAGCAGTGAAATGACAGGGAGCGCTCAGCCCCAGCATTTT.